This T cell receptor beta chain appears in the sequencing data of a study of CD8+ T cells in alopecia areata. Peripheral blood and lesional scalp punch biopsies came from alopecia areata patients. Study-wide points: Tissue-resident alphabeta T cells belonging to normal skin likewise get sequenced within scalp specimens. Clarity of TCR sharing across patients fell short of that in mice, possibly HLA-related.

The V gene end was trimmed by 4 bases and the J gene end by 3 bases; junction bases not matched to a gene: 5. The CDR3 covers 14 residues. Germline V lookup: CDR1 SGHDT, CDR2 YYEEEE. Once RNA had been extracted, it was reverse transcribed into cDNA to act as the sequencing template. The protocol was immunoSEQ multiplex PCR, while the TCRdb copy is restricted to in-frame clones and leaves out a portion. The sample records about 150,000 clones, 45% to 55% being singletons. A word on this clone: Antigen: not known. The same CDR3 arises from other DNA sequences in this sample as well.

V and J are TRBV5-6 and TRBJ1-2, with 8 positions matching TRBD1. The source is a human donor with alopecia areata. This specimen was CD8+ T cells sorted from blood, taken at week 0. In nucleotides, the CDR3 is TGTGCCAGCAGCCCCGGACAGGGAGACTATGGCTACACCTTC. Its translation: CASSPGQGDYGYTF.